The rows below give T cell receptor beta chains drawn from one sample of a study of response to subunit inactivated influenza vaccine. From the RT-PCR reads, TCRdb called clonotypes with MiXCR, one entry per CDR3 protein. The table has approximately 160,000 distinct CDR3 sequences, around a tenth seen once. Material: CD8+ T cells sorted from PBMCs, obtained about 24 months after vaccination. Receptors were obtained from a man aged 50-75 years who received an inactivated influenza vaccine. CDR3s include the opening cysteine and the closing phenylalanine or tryptophan. The order of the fields is V gene, J gene, D gene, clone size, CDR3 protein, CDR3 DNA. The D gene is left open where the match is weak. Rows may omit the clone size; those that give it use once, few, many or a size class.

>TRBV20-1|TRBJ2-3|.|many
CSALSGDTQYF
TGCAGTGCCCTCAGCGGGGATACGCAGTATTTT
>TRBV25-1|TRBJ2-2|.|.
CASSESLGNTGELFF
TGTGCCAGCAGTGAATCGTTGGGAAACACCGGGGAGCTGTTTTTT
>TRBV5-6|TRBJ2-7|.|.
CASSLGGLYEQYF
TGTGCCAGCAGCCTCGGGGGCCTCTACGAGCAGTACTTC
>TRBV5-1|TRBJ2-6|.|once
CASSTSRRSGANVLTF
TGCGCCAGCAGCACCTCACGGAGATCTGGGGCCAACGTCCTGACTTTC
>TRBV7-9|TRBJ2-3|.|.
CASSRFRDANTDTQYF
TGTGCCAGCAGCCGATTTCGGGACGCAAACACAGATACGCAGTATTTT
>TRBV27|TRBJ2-2|.|few
CASSPGTPFGGELFF
TGTGCCAGCAGCCCCGGGACACCCTTCGGAGGGGAGCTGTTTTTT
>TRBV20-1|TRBJ2-3|TRBD2|.
CSARGGRASTDTQYF
TGCAGTGCTAGGGGCGGGAGGGCCAGCACAGATACGCAGTATTTT
>TRBV27|TRBJ2-7|.|few
CASSLYTDSYEQYF
TGTGCCAGCAGTTTATATACGGACTCCTACGAGCAGTACTTC
>TRBV27|TRBJ2-1|TRBD2|few
CASSLGTSGDNEQFF
TGTGCCAGCAGTTTAGGGACTAGCGGGGACAATGAGCAGTTCTTC
>TRBV29-1|TRBJ2-3|.|few
CSVESTPRDTDTQYF
TGCAGCGTTGAATCGACCCCTCGGGACACAGATACGCAGTATTTT
>TRBV5-1|TRBJ2-7|.|few
CASSLNGNYEQYF
TGCGCCAGCAGCTTGAACGGCAACTACGAGCAGTACTTC
>TRBV9|TRBJ2-7|.|few
CASSPPGRGWEQYF
TGTGCCAGCAGCCCCCCAGGACGGGGATGGGAGCAGTACTTC
>TRBV6-2/TRBV6-3|TRBJ2-7|.|.
CASSYDPGTVTYEQYF
TGTGCCAGCAGTTACGACCCCGGGACGGTGACCTACGAGCAGTACTTC
>TRBV27|TRBJ1-2|.|.
CASSLDSISGYTF
TGTGCCAGCAGTTTAGACAGCATCAGTGGCTACACCTTC
>TRBV28|TRBJ2-6|.|.
CASTGETISGANVLTF
TGTGCCAGCACCGGGGAGACCATCTCTGGGGCCAACGTCCTGACTTTC
>TRBV6-5|TRBJ2-2|.|few
CASSYTAANTGELFF
TGCGCCAGCAGTTATACGGCAGCGAACACCGGGGAGCTGTTTTTT
>TRBV6-2/TRBV6-3|TRBJ2-7|.|many
CASSYLTYEQYF
TGTGCCAGCAGTTACCTAACCTACGAGCAGTACTTC
>TRBV27|TRBJ2-2|.|many
CASSLILTGELFF
TGTGCCAGCAGTTTAATCCTCACCGGGGAGCTGTTTTTT
>TRBV7-2|TRBJ1-1|.|.
CASSTSRGGTEAFF
TGTGCCAGCAGCACCTCGAGAGGGGGAACTGAAGCTTTCTTT
>TRBV20-1|TRBJ1-2|.|.
CSARPQGGYGYTF
TGCAGTGCTAGACCCCAGGGTGGCTATGGCTACACCTTC
>TRBV3-1|TRBJ2-1|.|.
CASSQEGRGIYNEQFF
TGTGCCAGCAGCCAAGAAGGACGGGGGATTTACAATGAGCAGTTCTTC
>TRBV11-1|TRBJ2-5|TRBD2|.
CASSLDNQGLAGGQETQYF
TGTGCCAGCAGCTTAGACAACCAGGGACTAGCGGGAGGCCAAGAGACCCAGTACTTC
>TRBV20-1|TRBJ2-1|.|.
CSASWGYNEQFF
TGCAGTGCCTCATGGGGGTACAATGAGCAGTTCTTC
>TRBV9|TRBJ2-3|TRBD2|many
CASSVASGSSTDTQYF
TGTGCCAGCAGCGTAGCTAGCGGGAGTAGCACAGATACGCAGTATTTT
>TRBV9|TRBJ1-2|.|many
CASSASNGYTF
TGTGCCAGCAGCGCTAGTAATGGCTACACCTTC
>TRBV20-1|TRBJ2-1|TRBD2|.
CSARDLGLAGSSSQFF
TGCAGTGCTAGAGACCTTGGACTAGCGGGTAGTAGTTCACAGTTCTTC
>TRBV4-3|TRBJ2-1|TRBD2|.
CASSQEVIIAGENEQFF
TGCGCCAGCAGCCAAGAAGTAATAATAGCGGGGGAAAATGAGCAGTTCTTC
>TRBV27|TRBJ2-7|.|.
CASGTVSYEQYF
TGTGCCAGCGGGACGGTCTCCTACGAGCAGTACTTC
>TRBV7-9|TRBJ1-1|.|few
CASSPGDNTEAFF
TGTGCCAGCAGCCCAGGAGATAACACTGAAGCTTTCTTT
>TRBV5-5|TRBJ2-7|.|.
CASGRGSHEQYF
TGTGCCAGCGGGAGAGGGAGCCACGAGCAGTACTTC
>TRBV4-1|TRBJ2-2|.|many
CASSQDWGTGELFF
TGCGCCAGCAGCCAAGACTGGGGTACCGGGGAGCTGTTTTTT
>TRBV7-2|TRBJ2-3|.|.
CASEGPSTDTQYF
TGTGCCAGCGAGGGACCTAGCACAGATACGCAGTATTTT
>TRBV29-1|TRBJ2-3|.|many
CSVESRGDTQYF
TGCAGCGTTGAATCACGGGGAGATACGCAGTATTTT
>TRBV7-9|TRBJ2-7|.|many
CASSLEGGLSEQYF
TGTGCCAGCAGCTTAGAAGGAGGGTTAAGCGAGCAGTACTTC
>TRBV6-2/TRBV6-3|TRBJ2-3|.|many
CASRTTDTQYF
TGTGCCAGCAGGACGACAGATACGCAGTATTTT
>TRBV25-1|TRBJ2-7|.|.
CASSAGAHEQYF
TGTGCCAGCAGTGCCGGTGCCCACGAGCAGTACTTC
>TRBV12-3/TRBV12-4|TRBJ2-7|TRBD1|few
CASRTGGTGFYEQYF
TGTGCCAGCAGAACCGGAGGGACAGGGTTTTACGAGCAGTACTTC
>TRBV12-3/TRBV12-4|TRBJ2-1|.|.
CASSWDTYNEQFF
TGTGCCAGCAGTTGGGACACGTACAATGAGCAGTTCTTC
>TRBV5-1|TRBJ2-7|.|few
CASSPVDLGNEQYF
TGCGCCAGCAGCCCTGTCGACCTCGGCAACGAGCAGTACTTC
>TRBV4-3|TRBJ2-5|TRBD1|.
CASSQDLAGGETQYF
TGCGCCAGCAGCCAAGATCTGGCAGGGGGCGAGACCCAGTACTTC
>TRBV14|TRBJ1-6|.|.
CASSQAGPTNSPLHF
TGTGCCAGCAGCCAAGCGGGACCGACCAATTCACCCCTCCACTTT
>TRBV25-1|TRBJ2-5|TRBD1|.
CASSAPGGAETQYF
TGTGCCAGCAGTGCTCCAGGGGGCGCAGAGACCCAGTACTTC
>TRBV4-1|TRBJ1-2|.|few
CASSQEVQGGYGYTF
TGCGCCAGCAGCCAAGAGGTGCAGGGAGGGTATGGCTACACCTTC
>TRBV4-2|TRBJ2-5|TRBD1|medium-sized
CASSLGTGGPQETQYF
TGTGCCAGCAGCCTCGGGACAGGGGGACCACAAGAGACCCAGTACTTC
>TRBV11-2|TRBJ2-7|.|many
CASSLVPGYRFYEQYF
TGTGCCAGCAGCTTAGTCCCGGGTTATAGGTTCTACGAGCAGTACTTC
>TRBV10-3|TRBJ2-7|TRBD2|.
CAISGGFGGASSYEQYF
TGTGCCATCAGTGGGGGGTTCGGGGGGGCTTCCTCCTACGAGCAGTACTTT
>TRBV5-1|TRBJ2-7|.|.
CASSLEDSQTYEQYF
TGCGCCAGCAGCTTGGAGGACAGCCAAACCTACGAGCAGTACTTC
>TRBV24-1|TRBJ2-1|TRBD2|.
CATSDLSGNVNEQFF
TGTGCCACCAGTGATCTTAGCGGGAATGTCAATGAGCAGTTCTTC
>TRBV24-1|TRBJ2-3|.|many
CATSVGFGDTQYF
TGTGCCACCAGTGTGGGGTTCGGAGATACGCAGTATTTT
>TRBV4-3|TRBJ1-1|TRBD1|few
CASSQDAGGTEAFF
TGCGCCAGCAGCCAAGATGCAGGGGGCACTGAAGCTTTCTTT